The clone carrying this T cell receptor beta chain has more than one count but fewer than ten. Its antigen is undetermined. This sample stems from a study of T-cell memory formation after mild COVID-19. Study overall: In these data, TCR clusters were largely donor specific.

The CDR3 runs 16 residues. V lost 7 bases, J lost 0 bases, and 8 bases stayed unmatched. Germline CDR1 KGHDR, CDR2 SFDVKD. TCRdb processed the 5' RACE reads anew with MiXCR; each CDR3 protein has one entry. The table includes more than 300,000 distinct CDR3 sequences, approximately 22% detected once. Study-wide points: Among CD4+ contracting clones, most were CM and EM, and CD8+ ones EMRA.

This receptor was obtained from a man between 18 and 35 years old who had mild COVID-19 (a few samples of this study predate the infection). Cell type and time point are not known. Material: PBMCs or a T cell subset sorted from them (not recorded which). V is TRBV24-1 and J is TRBJ2-3; 8 bases line up with TRBD1. This CDR3 is CATSATGVTSTDTQYF. CDR3 nucleotides: TGTGCCACCAGCGCGACAGGGGTTACTAGCACAGATACGCAGTATTTT.